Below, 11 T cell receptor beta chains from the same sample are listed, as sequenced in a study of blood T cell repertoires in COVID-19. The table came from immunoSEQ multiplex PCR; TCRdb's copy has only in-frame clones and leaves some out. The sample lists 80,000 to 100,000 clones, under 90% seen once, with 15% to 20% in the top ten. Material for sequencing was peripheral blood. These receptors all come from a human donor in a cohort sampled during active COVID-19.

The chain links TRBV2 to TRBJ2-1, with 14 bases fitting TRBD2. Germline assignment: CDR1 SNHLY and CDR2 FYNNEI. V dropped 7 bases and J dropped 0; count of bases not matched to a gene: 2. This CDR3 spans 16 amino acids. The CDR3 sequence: CASKGLAGASYNEQFF. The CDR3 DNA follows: TGTGCCAGCAAGGGACTAGCGGGGGCCTCCTACAATGAGCAGTTCTTC.

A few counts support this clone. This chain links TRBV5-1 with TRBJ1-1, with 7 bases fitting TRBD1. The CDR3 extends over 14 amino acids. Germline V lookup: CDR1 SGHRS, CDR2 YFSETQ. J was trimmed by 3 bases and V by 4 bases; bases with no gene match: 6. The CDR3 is CASSRTGVDTEAFF. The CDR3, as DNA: TGCGCCAGCAGCAGAACAGGGGTAGACACTGAAGCTTTCTTT.

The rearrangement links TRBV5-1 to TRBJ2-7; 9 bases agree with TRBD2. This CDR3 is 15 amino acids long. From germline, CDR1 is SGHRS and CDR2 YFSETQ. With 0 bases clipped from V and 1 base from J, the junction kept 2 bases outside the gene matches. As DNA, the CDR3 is TGCGCCAGCAGCTTGGATAGCGGGAGTTCCTACGAGCAGTACTTC. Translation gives CASSLDSGSSYEQYF.

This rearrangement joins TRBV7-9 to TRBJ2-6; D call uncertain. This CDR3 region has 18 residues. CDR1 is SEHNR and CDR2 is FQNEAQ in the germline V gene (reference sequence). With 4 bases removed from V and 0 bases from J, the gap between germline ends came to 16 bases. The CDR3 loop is CASSSLFAPSSGANVLTF. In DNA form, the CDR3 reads TGTGCCAGCAGCTCCCTCTTTGCGCCGAGCTCTGGGGCCAACGTCCTGACTTTC.

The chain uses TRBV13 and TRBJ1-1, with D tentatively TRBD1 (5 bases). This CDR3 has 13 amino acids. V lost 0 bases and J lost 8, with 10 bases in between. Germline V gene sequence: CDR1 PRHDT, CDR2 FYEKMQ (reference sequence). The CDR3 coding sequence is TGTGCCAGCAGCTTAGGACAGGTTAAAGAAGCTTTCTTT. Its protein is CASSLGQVKEAFF.

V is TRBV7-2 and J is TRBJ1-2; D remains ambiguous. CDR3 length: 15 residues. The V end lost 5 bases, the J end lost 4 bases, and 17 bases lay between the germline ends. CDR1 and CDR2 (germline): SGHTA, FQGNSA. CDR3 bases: TGTGCCAGCAGCGCTAGGGCAGGAGGACCCTATGGCTACACCTTC. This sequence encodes CASSARAGGPYGYTF.

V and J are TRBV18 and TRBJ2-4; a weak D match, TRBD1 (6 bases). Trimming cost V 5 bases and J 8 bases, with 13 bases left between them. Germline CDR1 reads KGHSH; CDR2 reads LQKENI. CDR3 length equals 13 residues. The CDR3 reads CASSDRLGDIQYF. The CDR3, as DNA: TGTGCCAGCTCAGACAGGTTAGGGGACATTCAGTACTTC.

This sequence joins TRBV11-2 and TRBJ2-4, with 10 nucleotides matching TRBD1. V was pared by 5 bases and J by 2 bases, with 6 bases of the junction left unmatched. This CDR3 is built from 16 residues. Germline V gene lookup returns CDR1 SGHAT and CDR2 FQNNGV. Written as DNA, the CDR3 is TGTGCCAGCAGCATTCGACAGGGGGCTACCAAAAACATTCAGTACTTC. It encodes CASSIRQGATKNIQYF.

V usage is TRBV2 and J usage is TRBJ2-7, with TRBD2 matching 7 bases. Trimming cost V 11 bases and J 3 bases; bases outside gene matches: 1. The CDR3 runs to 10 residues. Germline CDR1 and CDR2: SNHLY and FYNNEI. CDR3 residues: CAGGVYEQYF. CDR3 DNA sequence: TGTGCCGGGGGGGTCTACGAGCAGTACTTC. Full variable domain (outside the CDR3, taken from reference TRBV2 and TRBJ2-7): EPEVTQTPSHQVTQMGQEVILRCVPISNHLYFYWYRQILGQKVEFLVSFYNNEISEKSEIFDDQFSVERPDGSNFTLKIRSTKLEDSAMYFCAGGVYEQYFGPGTRLTVT.

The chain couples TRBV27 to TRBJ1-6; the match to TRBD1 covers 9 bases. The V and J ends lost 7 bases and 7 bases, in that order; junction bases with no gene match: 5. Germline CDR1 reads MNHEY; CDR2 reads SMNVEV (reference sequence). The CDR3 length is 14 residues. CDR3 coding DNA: TGTGCCAGCACTCAAGGACAGGGGAATTCACCCCTCCACTTT. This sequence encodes CASTQGQGNSPLHF.

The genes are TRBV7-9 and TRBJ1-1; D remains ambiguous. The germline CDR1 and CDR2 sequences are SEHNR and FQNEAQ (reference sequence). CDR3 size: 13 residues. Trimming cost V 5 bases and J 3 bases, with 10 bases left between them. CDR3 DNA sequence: TGTGCCAGCAGCCGCACCGCGGACACTGAAGCTTTCTTT. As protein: CASSRTADTEAFF. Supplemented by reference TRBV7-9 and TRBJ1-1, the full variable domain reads DTGVSQNPRHKITKRGQNVTFRCDPISEHNRLYWYRQTLGQGPEFLTYFQNEAQLEKSRLLSDRFSAERPKGSFSTLEIQRTEQGDSAMYLCASSRTADTEAFFGQGTRLTVV.